The sequence of this T cell receptor (beta chain) was determined in a study of cytomegalovirus exposure and HLA in healthy donors. As for the study in general: An earlier analysis identified 117 million unique TCR beta sequences in 150 million to 200 million T cells.

Overall study results and limits: Highly shared variants forming one cluster were likely a sequencing artifact.

Trimming removed 8 bases from V and 5 bases from J, with 15 bases in between. The CDR3 extends over 13 amino acids. The germline V gene encodes CDR1 LNHDA and CDR2 SQIVND (reference sequence). The PCR was carried out with 60 Vbeta primers and 13 Jbeta primers. Generated by immunoSEQ multiplex PCR, the TCRdb table keeps only in-frame clones and is missing some. The table shows roughly 97,000 clones, with about 9.4% occurring only once. This clone was seen a few times. What it recognizes is unknown. Unrecorded immune exposures were likely, despite nominal health at sampling. The specimen was PBMCs. This receptor was obtained from a man aged 40-55 years in good health and CMV-seropositive. The gene calls are TRBV19 and TRBJ1-1, with D tentatively TRBD1 (5 bases). DNA for the CDR3: TGTGCCAGTGGTTCAGGGATTGGGACTGAAGCTTTCTTT. Protein: CASGSGIGTEAFF.